The clone carrying this T cell receptor (beta chain) was counted many times. No antigen is known for it. Time point denoted: newly diagnosed GD, antithyroid drugs for less than 3 months. PBMC RNA was the source of the TCR library. These data belong to a study of regulatory T cells in long-lasting Graves disease. CDR1 is SGHRS and CDR2 is YFSETQ in the germline V gene. There are 14 residues in the CDR3. The V end was cut by 1 base, the J end by 6 bases, with 13 bases between. Study-level points and caveats: Sample size, which was small, may have reduced accuracy.

Construction of the TCR beta libraries employed iRepertoire HTBI primers in conjunction with Arm-PCR of CDR3 regions. From the multiplex PCR reads, TCRdb called clonotypes with MiXCR, one entry per CDR3 protein. The sample has roughly 380,000 distinct CDR3 sequences, 16% seen once. A further study also used this sample, focusing on T cells in Graves' hyperthyroidism and ophthalmopathy.

This sequence was found in a middle-aged man with Graves disease. The chain is built from TRBV5-1 and TRBJ1-1, with D possibly TRBD1 on 6 matching bases. Sequencing was performed on peripheral blood mononuclear cells (PBMCs), taken at new diagnosis, from a patient treated with antithyroid drugs. The CDR3 DNA follows: TGCGCCAGCAGCTTGACGGGGGGCTCATCTGAAGCTTTCTTT. Its protein product is CASSLTGGSSEAFF.